This T cell receptor beta chain was sequenced in a study of blood T cell repertoires in COVID-19. Study information: Acute and convalescent COVID-19 samples came from the United States, Italy and Spain. The cDNA or gDNA used as material had been derived from T cells, B-cell-depleted T cells, or PBMCs.

Authors' processing steps: From reference gene primer amplification, estimates of nucleated cell counts were derived. Generated by immunoSEQ multiplex PCR, the TCRdb table keeps only in-frame clones and is missing some. From that table come the V and J calls and clone size; the DNA was used to work out D and trimming. The table shows 100,000 to 150,000 clones, with 88% occurring only once. The clonotype comes from a woman older than 75 with acute or convalescent COVID-19. Sequencing was done on a sample of peripheral blood.

DNA of the CDR3: TGTGCCAGCAGCTTCGACAGGGACGCGAGCTCTGGAAACACCATATATTTT. Translated: CASSFDRDASSGNTIYF. The V call is TRBV13, the J call TRBJ1-3; 7 bases agree with TRBD1. J lost 0 bases, V lost 3 bases, and 8 bases had no gene match. Germline lookup yields CDR1 PRHDT and CDR2 FYEKMQ (reference sequence). This CDR3 comprises 17 residues. The whole variable domain, remainder taken from reference TRBV13 and TRBJ1-3, is AAGVIQSPRHLIKEKRETATLKCYPIPRHDTVYWYQQGPGQDPQFLISFYEKMQSDKGSIPDRFSAQQFSDYHSELNMSSLELGDSALYFCASSFDRDASSGNTIYFGEGSWLTVV.